This T cell receptor beta chain was identified in a study of blood T cell repertoires in COVID-19. Overall study context: Samples taken during acute and convalescent COVID-19 were collected in the United States, Italy and Spain. In each case, the material was cDNA or gDNA derived from T cells, B-cell-depleted T cells, or PBMCs.

Germline V CDR1 and CDR2: MNHEY, SVGAGI. The V and J ends lost 7 bases and 9 bases respectively, with 10 bases between them. This CDR3 region has 11 residues. Methods used by the authors: Estimation of nucleated cell counts relied on the amplification of reference gene primers. The method was immunoSEQ multiplex PCR; TCRdb's version includes in-frame clones alone and lacks a portion of them. From that table come the V and J calls and clone size; the DNA was used to work out D and trimming. The sample yields 120,000 to 150,000 clones, 65% to 80% seen once. Input material: peripheral blood. The sequence came from a man between 45 and 60 years old with acute or convalescent COVID-19. The gene calls are TRBV6-5 and TRBJ1-3; D call uncertain. The CDR3 DNA sequence: TGTGCCAGCATCTACGCCGGCACCATATATTTT. It yields the protein CASIYAGTIYF.